The 23 T cell receptor beta chains below all came from one sample that was sequenced in a study of T cell responses to AZD1222 COVID-19 vaccine. Produced via immunoSEQ multiplex PCR; TCRdb's table is partial and in-frame only. Of 100,000 to 150,000 clones in the sample, less than 95% were seen once. Specimen: peripheral blood, collected on day 0 of AZD1222 vaccination. These receptors came from an adult in good health.

This clone was found once. This sequence joins TRBV28 and TRBJ2-5; 8 nucleotides agree with TRBD2. V dropped 2 bases and J dropped 7; count of bases not matched to a gene: 3. The CDR3 contains 13 residues. Germline V gene lookup returns CDR1 MDHEN and CDR2 SYDVKM. The CDR3 here is CASSLGLAGTQYF. CDR3 sequence (DNA): TGTGCCAGCAGTTTAGGGCTAGCGGGGACCCAGTACTTC.

This clone was observed a handful of times. The V gene is TRBV27, the J gene TRBJ2-7, with 7 bases identical to TRBD2. The CDR3 covers 17 residues. J was trimmed by 3 bases and V by 4 bases; bases with no gene match: 15. The germline gives CDR1 MNHEY, CDR2 SMNVEV (reference sequence). CDR3 residues: CASSYSPGSGAGYEQYF. CDR3 DNA sequence: TGTGCCAGCAGTTATTCCCCGGGCAGCGGGGCCGGCTACGAGCAGTACTTC.

This chain uses TRBV25-1 with TRBJ1-5; D gene uncertain. This CDR3 is 14 amino acids long. The V end lost 8 bases, the J end lost 1 base, and 12 bases lay between the germline ends. Germline values: CDR1 MGHDK, CDR2 SYGVNS. For the CDR3, the DNA is TGTGCCAGCCAAGCAGACGGGAGCAATCAGCCCCAGCATTTT. Protein sequence: CASQADGSNQPQHF.

Only a few counts were recorded for this clone. This chain links TRBV20-1 with TRBJ2-7, with D possibly TRBD2 on 6 matching bases. The CDR3 has 12 residues. Germline values: CDR1 DFQATT, CDR2 SNEGSKA (reference sequence). Trimming stripped 3 bases from V and 7 bases from J, with 13 bases between. The CDR3 loop reads CSASKGAGEQYF. The CDR3 DNA is TGCAGTGCTAGTAAAGGGGCGGGGGAGCAGTACTTC.

The chain joins TRBV15 to TRBJ1-4, with D unresolved. V lost 4 bases to trimming and J lost 8 bases, with 8 bases between them. This CDR3 has 12 amino acids. Germline CDR1 reads LNHNV; CDR2 reads YYDKDF (reference sequence). The CDR3: CATSNWEEKLFF. CDR3 bases: TGTGCCACCAGCAACTGGGAGGAAAAACTGTTTTTT.

The V call is TRBV5-1, the J call TRBJ2-7; D not certain. Germline V gene lookup returns CDR1 SGHRS and CDR2 YFSETQ. The length of the CDR3 is 14 residues. Trimming removed 4 bases from V and 3 bases from J, with 14 bases in between. The CDR3 region is CASSPSAEGYEQYF. The CDR3, as DNA: TGCGCCAGCAGCCCATCTGCCGAAGGCTACGAGCAGTACTTC.

This chain links TRBV27 with TRBJ1-5; 10 bases line up with TRBD1. Germline assignment: CDR1 MNHEY and CDR2 SMNVEV (reference sequence). V lost 4 bases to trimming and J lost 5 bases; unmatched junction nucleotides: 17. CDR3 length: 19 residues. DNA of the CDR3: TGTGCCAGCAGTTATTTCCGGGGAATCGGGACAGGGGTTGATCAGCCCCAGCATTTT. Translation gives CASSYFRGIGTGVDQPQHF.

The chain employs TRBV28 and TRBJ1-2, with 9 positions matching TRBD1. V gave up 6 bases and J gave up 4 bases; unmatched junction bases: 9. This CDR3 comprises 15 residues. Germline-derived CDR1 and CDR2 are MDHEN and SYDVKM. The CDR3 bases are TGTGCCAGCAGAAGAGGGACAGGGCCCCTCTATGGCTACACCTTC. Translated: CASRRGTGPLYGYTF.

V is TRBV7-3 and J is TRBJ1-1, with D possibly matching TRBD1 (6 bases). V was trimmed by 5 bases and J by 1 base, leaving 11 bases between them. There are 14 residues in the CDR3. Germline V gives CDR1 SGHTA, CDR2 FQGTGA. In DNA, the CDR3 is TGTGCCAGCAGCCCCAAGACAGGGAACACTGAAGCTTTCTTT. Its translation: CASSPKTGNTEAFF.

The rearrangement joins TRBV3-1 (or the pseudogene TRBV3-2) to TRBJ1-4; D is unclear. There are 14 residues in the CDR3. Germline CDR1 and CDR2: LGHDT and YNNKEL (reference sequence). Trimming stripped 4 bases from V and 8 bases from J, with 14 bases between. CDR3 DNA sequence: TGTGCCAGCAGCCCGGGCGGGAACTGGGAAAAACTGTTTTTT. Its translation is CASSPGGNWEKLFF.

V gene TRBV9 combines with J gene TRBJ2-1, with 7 bases lining up with TRBD2. Unmatched junction bases numbered 14, after V lost 4 bases and J lost 7 bases. Per germline, CDR1 SGDLS and CDR2 YYNGEE. The CDR3 has 16 residues. The CDR3 DNA sequence: TGTGCCAGCAGCATCCGGACTAGTGAGGTTAGAAATGAGCAGTTCTTC. It translates to CASSIRTSEVRNEQFF.

This clone was picked up one time. This chain links TRBV5-5 with TRBJ1-4; D call uncertain. Germline V CDR1 and CDR2: SGHKS, YYEKEE (reference sequence). Trimming removed 2 bases at V and 4 bases at J, with 9 bases between. CDR3 length: 14 amino acids. The CDR3: CASSFRPINEKLFF. CDR3 DNA: TGTGCCAGCAGCTTCCGACCGATTAATGAAAAACTGTTTTTT.

The rearrangement uses TRBV18 and TRBJ2-5; either TRBD1 or TRBD2 may fit D (5 bases each). Germline lookup yields CDR1 KGHSH and CDR2 LQKENI. Trimming shortened V by 0 bases and J by 4 bases, and 12 bases separated the two germline ends. This CDR3 comprises 15 residues. The CDR3 sequence is CASSPPGTAPETQYF. In DNA, the CDR3 is TGTGCCAGCTCACCACCAGGGACCGCCCCAGAGACCCAGTACTTC.

CDR3 protein: CATSSPGLAGGPGRTDTQYF. The CDR3 region has the DNA TGTGCCACCAGCAGCCCGGGACTAGCGGGGGGGCCTGGAAGGACAGATACGCAGTATTTT. The genes are TRBV15 and TRBJ2-3, with 16 bases fitting TRBD2. Germline V gene data show CDR1 as LNHNV and CDR2 as YYDKDF (reference sequence). The CDR3 runs to 20 residues. Trimming took 3 bases from V and 3 from J; bases not matched to a gene: 12.

In its sample, this clone was seen a few times. The J gene is TRBJ2-5, the V gene TRBV3-1 (or the pseudogene TRBV3-2); D perhaps matches TRBD2 (5 bases). Trimming removed 5 bases at V and 5 bases at J, with 12 bases between. The CDR3 is made up of 13 amino acids. Germline values: CDR1 LGHDT, CDR2 YNNKEL (reference sequence). The CDR3 DNA follows: TGTGCCAGCAGCTACCCCAGAGGGGAGACCCAGTACTTC. This codes for CASSYPRGETQYF.

This chain links TRBV30 with TRBJ2-7; 9 bases are shared with TRBD1. Germline CDR1 GTSNPN, CDR2 SVGIG (reference sequence). V was clipped by 8 bases and J by 5 bases; unmatched bases: 10. CDR3 length: 13 amino acids. The CDR3 region is CAQTGTGWNEQYF. The CDR3 DNA is TGTGCCCAAACCGGGACAGGGTGGAACGAGCAGTACTTC. Using reference TRBV30 and TRBJ2-7 for the parts outside the CDR3, the full variable domain is SQTIHQWPATLVQPVGSPLSLECTVEGTSNPNLYWYRQAAGRGLQLLFYSVGIGQISSEVPQNLSASRPQDRQFILSSKKLLLSDSGFYLCAQTGTGWNEQYFGPGTRLTVT.

The CDR3 sequence: CASSPGDYEQYF. The CDR3 nucleotides read TGTGCCAGCAGTCCGGGGGACTACGAGCAGTACTTC. The gene calls are TRBV27 and TRBJ2-7; perhaps TRBD2 as D (6 bases). V was shortened by 5 bases and J by 3 bases, with 8 bases between the two germline ends. Germline loops: CDR1 MNHEY, CDR2 SMNVEV (reference sequence). The CDR3 contains 12 residues.

V and J are TRBV29-1 and TRBJ1-2; a weak D match, TRBD1 (6 bases). This CDR3 is built from 14 residues. In germline, CDR1 is SQVTM, CDR2 ANQGSEA. V lost 7 bases and J lost 4, with 19 bases in between. This CDR3 is CSGILGGQRYGYTF. CDR3 nucleotides: TGCAGCGGCATTCTGGGGGGGCAGCGCTATGGCTACACCTTC.

CDR3 DNA: TGTGCCAGCAGCCCTCGGACAGGGGGGAGATCACCCCTCCACTTT. Its protein is CASSPRTGGRSPLHF. This chain links TRBV9 with TRBJ1-6; TRBD1 aligns across 10 bases. Germline CDR1 reads SGDLS; CDR2 reads YYNGEE. The V and J ends lost 4 bases and 10 bases, in that order; junction bases with no gene match: 8. There are 15 residues in the CDR3. Full variable domain (rest looked up from reference TRBV9 and TRBJ1-6): DSGVTQTPKHLITATGQRVTLRCSPRSGDLSVYWYQQSLDQGLQFLIQYYNGEERAKGNILERFSAQQFPDLHSELNLSSLELGDSALYFCASSPRTGGRSPLHFGNGTRLTVT.

This clone was seen just once. The chain has TRBV5-1 and TRBJ2-1; possibly TRBD1 for D (5 bases). Trimming took off 3 bases at V and 3 bases at J, with 16 bases between the two ends. CDR1 is SGHRS, CDR2 YFSETQ, per germline. This CDR3 comprises 16 residues. Here the CDR3 DNA reads TGCGCCAGCAGCTCTAATCCTAGGGGCCTCTACAATGAGCAGTTCTTC. This encodes CASSSNPRGLYNEQFF.

This clone has only one observation. This sequence joins TRBV6-2 or TRBV6-3 and TRBJ1-1; no definite D call. The germline gives CDR1 MNHEY, CDR2 SVGEGT. Trimming shortened V by 0 bases and J by 3 bases, and 8 bases separated the two germline ends. The CDR3 is 14 residues long. In DNA, the CDR3 is TGTGCCAGCAGTTACTCGGAGGGAGACACTGAAGCTTTCTTT. Translation gives CASSYSEGDTEAFF.

The V and J genes are TRBV7-2 and TRBJ1-1; D unresolved. Deletions cut 1 base from V and 8 bases from J, with 8 bases between. CDR1 SGHTA and CDR2 FQGNSA come from the germline V gene. This CDR3 contains 12 residues. CDR3 residues: CASSLVAEEAFF. The CDR3 coding sequence is TGTGCCAGCAGCTTAGTGGCCGAGGAAGCTTTCTTT.

The rearrangement links TRBV7-2 to TRBJ2-3; D call uncertain. CDR1 SGHTA and CDR2 FQGNSA come from the germline V gene. This CDR3 spans 12 amino acids. Trimming left V 2 bases short and J 6 bases short, with 6 bases between. CDR3: CASSLFGDTQYF. DNA for the CDR3: TGTGCCAGCAGCTTATTCGGTGATACGCAGTATTTT.